The 27 T cell receptor beta chains given below trace back to one sample, sequenced in a study of CD8 T cells in ankylosing spondylitis. TCRdb re-analysed the 5' RACE reads in MiXCR, keeping a single row per CDR3 protein. This table holds about 240,000 distinct CDR3 sequences, approximately 8.4% found once. The specimen was blood, either unsorted or a sorted T cell fraction (not recorded which). These receptor sequences come from a female donor with ankylosing spondylitis or in good health (not recorded which).

This clonotype was seen at least ten times. The chain recombines TRBV6-1 with TRBJ2-2; the D call may be TRBD1 or TRBD2 (5 bases each). V lost 8 bases and J lost 2, with 9 bases in between. Per the germline V gene, CDR1 is MNHNS and CDR2 is SASEGT. The CDR3 contains 13 residues. The CDR3 loop reads CASGGYNTGELFF. The CDR3 DNA reads TGTGCCAGCGGGGGTTATAACACCGGGGAGCTGTTTTTT.

This clonotype was counted many times. V gene TRBV4-1 combines with J gene TRBJ2-1, with D perhaps TRBD1 or TRBD2 (5 bases each). The germline CDR1 and CDR2 sequences are MGHRA and YSYEKL. Trimming stripped 4 bases from V and 1 base from J, with 14 bases between. CDR3 length: 16 amino acids. CDR3 DNA sequence: TGCGCCAGCAGCCCCTACGGGGCTGGGTCCTACAATGAGCAGTTCTTC. Translating it yields CASSPYGAGSYNEQFF.

The rearrangement joins TRBV11-2 to TRBJ2-3; a weak D match, TRBD1 (5 bases). There are 15 residues in the CDR3. Germline V gene data show CDR1 as SGHAT and CDR2 as FQNNGV. Trimming stripped 0 bases from V and 4 bases from J, with 11 bases between. The CDR3 loop is CASSLDRVASDTQYF. As DNA, the CDR3 is TGTGCCAGCAGCTTAGACAGGGTGGCCTCAGATACGCAGTATTTT.

This clonotype was counted a few times. The genes are TRBV28 and TRBJ2-2, with 9 bases that match TRBD2. Per germline, CDR1 MDHEN and CDR2 SYDVKM. The CDR3 spans 17 residues. Losses at the gene ends were 6 bases for V and 4 bases for J; bases not matched to a gene: 12. In DNA form, the CDR3 reads TGTGCCAGCAGCACCCCTGCGGGAGGGCCGCGCACCGGGGAGCTGTTTTTT. As protein: CASSTPAGGPRTGELFF. Complete variable domain (other parts from reference TRBV28 and TRBJ2-2): DVKVTQSSRYLVKRTGEKVFLECVQDMDHENMFWYRQDPGLGLRLIYFSYDVKMKEKGDIPEGYSVSREKKERFSLILESASTNQTSMYLCASSTPAGGPRTGELFFGEGSRLTVL.

In this sample, this clonotype turned up many times. The chain has TRBV10-3 and TRBJ2-3; perhaps TRBD2 as D (6 bases). With 5 bases removed from V and 1 base from J, the gap between germline ends came to 13 bases. CDR3 length: 15 amino acids. Germline CDR1 reads ENHRY; CDR2 reads SYGVKD. As DNA, the CDR3 is TGTGCCATCAGTTCTCAGTCGGGAGGCACAGATACGCAGTATTTT. It is translated as CAISSQSGGTDTQYF.

This chain joins TRBV27 and TRBJ1-1; TRBD1 might be the D (6 bases). The CDR3 runs to 12 residues. Germline V gene data show CDR1 as MNHEY and CDR2 as SMNVEV (reference sequence). V was trimmed by 2 bases and J by 8 bases, leaving 9 bases between them. The CDR3 region has the DNA TGTGCCAGCAGTTTAAGGGGGGGGGAAGCTTTCTTT. Its translation is CASSLRGGEAFF.

This clonotype was picked up a small number of times. The rearrangement joins TRBV4-1 to TRBJ2-5, with a possible D match to TRBD2 (7 bases). The CDR3 totals 17 residues. Germline assignment: CDR1 MGHRA and CDR2 YSYEKL. Trimming left V 5 bases short and J 2 bases short, with 21 bases between. CDR3 in amino acids: CASSTWGGGKMQETQYF. The CDR3 coding sequence is TGCGCCAGCAGCACCTGGGGAGGGGGTAAGATGCAAGAGACCCAGTACTTC.

This clonotype has a count of ten or more. The rearrangement joins TRBV5-4 to TRBJ2-2; 8 bases fit TRBD1. CDR1 is SGHNT, CDR2 YYREEE, per germline (reference sequence). V dropped 4 bases and J dropped 0; count of bases not matched to a gene: 8. The CDR3 has 17 amino acids. CDR3 sequence: CASSPGQGEPNTGELFF. The CDR3 DNA sequence: TGTGCCAGCAGCCCAGGACAGGGCGAACCGAACACCGGGGAGCTGTTTTTT.

This clonotype was observed at least ten times. The chain carries TRBV7-9 and TRBJ2-1, with TRBD1 matching 7 bases. Germline CDR1 and CDR2: SEHNR and FQNEAQ (reference sequence). The ends lost 2 bases at V and 5 bases at J; junction bases unmatched: 3. CDR3 length: 14 residues. CDR3 sequence reads: CASSLTGVHNEQFF. For the CDR3, the DNA is TGTGCCAGCAGCTTAACAGGGGTCCACAATGAGCAGTTCTTC.

In its sample, this clonotype was seen many times. The J gene is TRBJ2-7, the V gene TRBV7-8; TRBD2 matches 11 bases. With 7 bases clipped from V and 1 base from J, the junction kept 9 bases outside the gene matches. The CDR3 is 16 residues long. Germline assignment: CDR1 SGHVS and CDR2 FQNEAQ. This CDR3 is CASTKWASGRSYEQYF. For the CDR3, the DNA is TGTGCCAGCACCAAATGGGCTAGCGGGAGGTCCTACGAGCAGTACTTC. Filled out from reference TRBV7-8 and TRBJ2-7, the complete variable domain reads GAGVSQSPRYKVAKRGQDVALRCDPISGHVSLFWYQQALGQGPEFLTYFQNEAQLDKSGLPSDRFFAERPEGSVSTLKIQRTQQEDSAVYLCASTKWASGRSYEQYFGPGTRLTVT.

This clonotype was picked up many times. The chain is built from TRBV29-1 and TRBJ2-1; TRBD2 aligns across 13 bases. CDR1 and CDR2 from the germline V gene are SQVTM and ANQGSEA. CDR3 length: 13 amino acids. V dropped 6 bases and J dropped 7; count of bases not matched to a gene: 3. DNA for the CDR3: TGCAGCGTGTGGACTAGCGGGAGTAATGAGCAGTTCTTC. Its translation is CSVWTSGSNEQFF.

This chain connects TRBV20-1 to TRBJ2-7, with 10 bases aligning to TRBD1. Germline V CDR1 and CDR2: DFQATT, SNEGSKA (reference sequence). After removal of 6 bases from V and 6 bases from J, the junction contained 8 bases not matched to a gene. The CDR3 extends over 13 amino acids. DNA for the CDR3: TGCAGTGCCGAGACAGGGGGCGCGGTCGAGCAGTACTTC. Translating it yields CSAETGGAVEQYF.

This clonotype was detected many times. This chain uses TRBV4-3 with TRBJ2-3; D is ambiguous. V was clipped by 1 base and J by 1 base, with 9 bases between them. The germline V gene has CDR1 LGHNA and CDR2 YSLEER. The CDR3 has 15 residues. As DNA, the CDR3 is TGCGCCAGCAGCCAAGGATCCAGCGGCACAGATACGCAGTATTTT. Protein: CASSQGSSGTDTQYF.

This clonotype was found many times. The rearrangement uses TRBV12-3 or TRBV12-4 and TRBJ2-4, with D maybe TRBD1 (7 bases). The CDR3 runs 16 residues. The V gene lost 5 bases and the J gene lost 2 bases, with 16 bases spanning the gap. This chain's CDR3 is CASSAGGRPTKNIQYF. The CDR3 bases are TGTGCCAGCAGTGCAGGGGGGAGGCCAACCAAAAACATTCAGTACTTC.

This clonotype was observed at least ten times. This sequence joins TRBV11-2 and TRBJ2-3; D remains ambiguous. The CDR3 has 15 residues. V was cut by 5 bases and J by 2 bases, with 14 bases left in between. CDR1 SGHAT and CDR2 FQNNGV come from the germline V gene. The CDR3 is CASSLSRPLTDTQYF. The CDR3 coding sequence is TGTGCCAGCAGCCTCAGTCGCCCCCTCACAGATACGCAGTATTTT.

There are many counts of this clonotype. The chain joins TRBV9 to TRBJ2-1, with D possibly being TRBD1 (5 bases). V was pared by 0 bases and J by 8 bases, with 12 bases between. From germline, CDR1 is SGDLS and CDR2 YYNGEE. The CDR3 totals 14 residues. DNA of the CDR3: TGTGCCAGCAGCGTAGCGACAGTATACCATGAGCAGTTCTTC. It codes for CASSVATVYHEQFF. Variable domain in full (rest from reference TRBV9 and TRBJ2-1): DSGVTQTPKHLITATGQRVTLRCSPRSGDLSVYWYQQSLDQGLQFLIQYYNGEERAKGNILERFSAQQFPDLHSELNLSSLELGDSALYFCASSVATVYHEQFFGPGTRLTVL.

The J gene is TRBJ2-1, the V gene TRBV29-1, with a weak D call TRBD2 (5 bases). This CDR3 is 15 amino acids long. Trimming left V 4 bases short and J 0 bases short, with 13 bases between. Germline CDR1 is SQVTM and CDR2 is ANQGSEA. CDR3 sequence (DNA): TGCAGCGTTGGACCGGGATCGAGCTCCTACAATGAGCAGTTCTTC. Translated, it gives CSVGPGSSSYNEQFF.

This clonotype was counted at least ten times. This chain joins TRBV5-1 and TRBJ2-5, with D possibly TRBD2 on 6 matching bases. The germline V gene encodes CDR1 SGHRS and CDR2 YFSETQ. V lost 4 bases, J lost 4 bases, and 11 bases lay in between. CDR3 length: 13 amino acids. The CDR3: CASSGGWGETQYF. CDR3 DNA: TGCGCCAGCAGCGGAGGGTGGGGAGAGACCCAGTACTTC.

Many counts were recorded for this clonotype. V and J are TRBV12-3 or TRBV12-4 and TRBJ1-5, with TRBD1 matching 11 bases. Unmatched junction bases numbered 12, after V lost 6 bases and J lost 11 bases. The CDR3 covers 15 residues. The CDR3: CASRTGQGAIGAQHF. The CDR3 DNA follows: TGTGCCAGCAGAACCGGACAGGGGGCAATTGGGGCCCAGCATTTT.

In this sample, this clonotype turned up many times. The chain is built from TRBV6-2 or TRBV6-3 and TRBJ2-1; TRBD1 or TRBD2 may be the D gene (7 bases each). CDR1 and CDR2 from the germline V gene are MNHEY and SVGEGT. The CDR3 loop spans 16 amino acids. Trimming stripped 5 bases from V and 4 bases from J, with 18 bases between. CDR3 coding DNA: TGTGCCAGCAGTACCCGGGGAGGGACAGTTTACAATGAGCAGTTCTTC. This codes for CASSTRGGTVYNEQFF.

This clonotype was counted at least ten times. The V call is TRBV9, the J call TRBJ1-1, with D unclear. The germline V and J ends were trimmed by 0 bases and 0 bases, with 9 bases remaining between them. Germline CDR1 is SGDLS and CDR2 is YYNGEE. This CDR3 region has 15 residues. For the CDR3, the DNA is TGTGCCAGCAGCGTAGACCCCGGACTGAACACTGAAGCTTTCTTT. Residues: CASSVDPGLNTEAFF.

A few counts support this clonotype. The chain is built from TRBV29-1 and TRBJ1-2; possibly TRBD1 for D (5 bases). The CDR3 has 13 residues. Between the trimmed V and J ends, which lost 7 bases and 3 bases, there was a span of 15 bases. The germline CDR1 and CDR2 sequences are SQVTM and ANQGSEA. The CDR3 sequence: CSAATGDDYGYTF. DNA of the CDR3: TGCAGCGCCGCAACAGGCGACGACTATGGCTACACCTTC.

This clonotype has a count of ten or more. J is TRBJ2-7 and V is TRBV12-3 or TRBV12-4; 9 bases are shared with TRBD2. CDR3 length: 16 residues. V was clipped by 3 bases and J by 4 bases; unmatched bases: 10. The CDR3 spells CASSFTVAGERYEQYF. In nucleotides, the CDR3 is TGTGCCAGCAGTTTCACCGTAGCGGGAGAACGTTACGAGCAGTACTTC.

This clonotype was detected many times. V is TRBV27 and J is TRBJ2-5; TRBD2 might be the D (6 bases). V was cut by 2 bases and J by 5 bases, with 18 bases left in between. The germline V gene encodes CDR1 MNHEY and CDR2 SMNVEV (reference sequence). This CDR3 region has 16 residues. The CDR3 spells CASSLHPGTGKETQYF. DNA of the CDR3: TGTGCCAGCAGTTTACATCCCGGGACTGGGAAGGAGACCCAGTACTTC.

This clonotype occurred many times. The V gene is TRBV5-1, the J gene TRBJ2-1; 7 nucleotides match TRBD2. Germline V lookup: CDR1 SGHRS, CDR2 YFSETQ. The CDR3 spans 15 residues. V lost 5 bases and J lost 6; bases outside the gene matches: 11. This CDR3 reads CASSPPSGGVNEQFF. The CDR3 DNA is TGCGCCAGCAGTCCCCCTTCGGGAGGTGTCAATGAGCAGTTCTTC.

This clonotype was seen a few times. The CDR3 sequence: CSARAGAKNIQYF. The CDR3 nucleotides read TGCAGTGCTAGAGCGGGAGCCAAAAACATTCAGTACTTC. The genes are TRBV20-1 and TRBJ2-4; the D is unclear. Per germline, CDR1 DFQATT and CDR2 SNEGSKA (reference sequence). The ends were cut back, 1 base at V and 0 bases at J, with 4 bases in the middle. The CDR3 sequence is 13 residues long.

This clonotype was seen repeatedly, ten times or more. This rearrangement joins TRBV29-1 to TRBJ1-1; weak D call: TRBD1 (5 bases). From germline, CDR1 is SQVTM and CDR2 ANQGSEA. Between the trimmed V and J ends, which lost 6 bases and 0 bases, there was a span of 11 bases. The CDR3 is made up of 13 amino acids. Here the CDR3 reads CSVRDYMNTEAFF. The DNA of the CDR3 is TGCAGCGTCCGGGACTACATGAACACTGAAGCTTTCTTT.